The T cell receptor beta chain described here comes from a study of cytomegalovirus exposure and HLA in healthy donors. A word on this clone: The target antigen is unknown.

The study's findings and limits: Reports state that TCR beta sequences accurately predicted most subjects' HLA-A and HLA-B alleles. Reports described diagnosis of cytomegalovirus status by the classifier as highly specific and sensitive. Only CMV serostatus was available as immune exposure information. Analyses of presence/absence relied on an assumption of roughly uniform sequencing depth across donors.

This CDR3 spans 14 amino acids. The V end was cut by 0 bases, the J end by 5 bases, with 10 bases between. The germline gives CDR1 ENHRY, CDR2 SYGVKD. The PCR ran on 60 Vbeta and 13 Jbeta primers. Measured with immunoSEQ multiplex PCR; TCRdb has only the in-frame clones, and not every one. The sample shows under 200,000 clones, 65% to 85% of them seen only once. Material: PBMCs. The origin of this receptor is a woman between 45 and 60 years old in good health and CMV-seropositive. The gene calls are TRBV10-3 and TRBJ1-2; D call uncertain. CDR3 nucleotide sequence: TGTGCCATCAGTGAGTCTGGGAGTCCTTATGGCTACACCTTC. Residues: CAISESGSPYGYTF.